This is a list of T cell receptor beta chains from one sample in a study of T cell responses to AZD1222 COVID-19 vaccine. Produced via immunoSEQ multiplex PCR; TCRdb's table is partial and in-frame only. This repertoire shows roughly 110,000 clones, more than 75% found once; its top ten account for 9.5% to 15%. Sequenced here: peripheral blood, sampled on day 0 of AZD1222 vaccination. These receptor sequences come from an adult in good health. Both conserved end residues are part of each CDR3. D genes are given only for firm matches. The listing skips clone size in some rows; elsewhere it reads once, few, many or a size class.

clone_size	d_call	v_call	j_call	cdr3_nt	cdr3_aa
.	.	TRBV9	TRBJ2-1	TGTGCCAGCAGCGTAGAGGAGGGCTTCAATGAGCAGTTCTTC	CASSVEEGFNEQFF
few	.	TRBV6-1	TRBJ1-1	TGTGCCAGCAGTGAATCGGGGGGACGTGAAGCTTTCTTT	CASSESGGREAFF
.	TRBD2	TRBV28	TRBJ2-1	TGTGCCAGCAGTTCAATGACCGGGACTAGCGCGACCAATGAGCAGTTCTTC	CASSSMTGTSATNEQFF
.	.	TRBV28	TRBJ1-5	TGTGCCAGCTTTCGGGGCGATCAGCCCCAGCATTTT	CASFRGDQPQHF
.	TRBD1	TRBV9	TRBJ1-2	TGTGCCAGCAGCGCCGGGGGGAAGGGGGCTGGCTACACCTTC	CASSAGGKGAGYTF
.	.	TRBV11-2	TRBJ2-3	TGTGCCAGCAGCTTAGACCGGACTACGGATACGCAGTATTTT	CASSLDRTTDTQYF
.	TRBD2	TRBV6-5	TRBJ2-5	TGTGCCAGCAGGATACTAGCGGATGGGGAGACCCAGTACTTC	CASRILADGETQYF
.	.	TRBV5-1	TRBJ1-5	TGCGCCAGCAGCCCCGGGGGGACCGGGGGGGTTCAGCCCCAGCATTTT	CASSPGGTGGVQPQHF
.	TRBD1	TRBV3-1/TRBV3-2	TRBJ1-3	TGTGCCAGCAGCCAAGTAGGGGGCCATTCCAACTCTGGAAACACCATATATTTT	CASSQVGGHSNSGNTIYF
.	TRBD2	TRBV7-2	TRBJ2-5	TGTGCCAGCAGCTGGACTAGCGGGAGGGACGAGACCCAGTACTTC	CASSWTSGRDETQYF
.	TRBD1	TRBV7-9	TRBJ2-7	TGTGCCAGCAGCCCCTGGACAGGGTACGAGCAGTACTTC	CASSPWTGYEQYF
.	.	TRBV19	TRBJ2-7	TGTGCCAGTAGTATTCAGGCTAGCGCTTCGAATTACGAGCAGTACTTC	CASSIQASASNYEQYF
.	.	TRBV18	TRBJ1-5	TGTGCCAGCTCACCAACGGTTAAGGGTGGCAATCAGCCCCAGCATTTT	CASSPTVKGGNQPQHF
once	.	TRBV5-1	TRBJ2-5	TGCGCCAGCAGCCCCCAAGGAGAGACCCAGTACTTC	CASSPQGETQYF
.	.	TRBV7-3	TRBJ2-2	TGTGCCAGCAGCTCTCAAGCCGGGGAGCTGTTTTTT	CASSSQAGELFF
.	TRBD1	TRBV29-1	TRBJ1-2	TGCAGCGTTGCCATAGGACAGGGGGCTAACTATGGCTACACCTTC	CSVAIGQGANYGYTF
once	.	TRBV5-6	TRBJ1-1	TGTGCCAGCAGCTTAGGGACGGCTAACACTGAAGCTTTCTTT	CASSLGTANTEAFF
.	.	TRBV2	TRBJ2-7	TGTGCCAGCAGTCGAGGGGGGCAGTACGAGCAGTACTTC	CASSRGGQYEQYF
.	.	TRBV6-5	TRBJ1-5	TGTGCCAGCAGGGACCCTTCGGAGCCCCAGCATTTT	CASRDPSEPQHF
.	.	TRBV4-2	TRBJ2-6	TGTGCCAGCAGCCGAAACAGGGATCCTGGGGCCAACGTCCTGACTTTC	CASSRNRDPGANVLTF
.	TRBD2	TRBV3-1/TRBV3-2	TRBJ2-1	TGTGCCAGCAGCGTTACTAGCGGGAGGAATGAGCAGTTCTTC	CASSVTSGRNEQFF
.	TRBD1	TRBV5-4	TRBJ2-3	TGTGCCAGCAGCCGTGGAGTCCGGACAGGGGCGGCAGATACGCAGTATTTT	CASSRGVRTGAADTQYF
.	.	TRBV5-1	TRBJ1-2	TGCGCCAGCAGCTTGGAATCGGCTATCGATGGCTACACCTTC	CASSLESAIDGYTF
.	TRBD2	TRBV7-2	TRBJ2-1	TGTGCCAGCAGAGCGAGCGGGAGGTCGCCCCAAGGGCAGTTCTTC	CASRASGRSPQGQFF
.	.	TRBV7-2	TRBJ2-3	TGTGCCAGCAGCCCCCCGGGTAGGGGGGGCGCAGATACGCAGTATTTT	CASSPPGRGGADTQYF
once	.	TRBV19	TRBJ1-5	TGTGCCAGTACCTATCGGGCAGTAAGCAATCAGCCCCAGCATTTT	CASTYRAVSNQPQHF
.	.	TRBV11-3	TRBJ1-1	TGTGCCAGCAGCTTAGGGGGCAGTAACACTGAAGCTTTCTTT	CASSLGGSNTEAFF
.	.	TRBV7-2	TRBJ2-4	TGTGCCAGCAGCTTAGACCGAAACATTCAGTACTTC	CASSLDRNIQYF
.	.	TRBV6-2/TRBV6-3	TRBJ2-7	TGTGCCAGCAGTTACCATATCACCCTCTACGAGCAGTACTTC	CASSYHITLYEQYF
once	TRBD2	TRBV2	TRBJ2-1	TGTGCCAGCAGCGGTGGACTAGCGGGAGTCACTGAGCAGTTCTTC	CASSGGLAGVTEQFF
.	.	TRBV7-2	TRBJ2-3	TGTGCCAGCAGCTTAGTTAGCGTGACAGATACGCAGTATTTT	CASSLVSVTDTQYF
.	.	TRBV5-5	TRBJ2-4	TGTGCCAGCAGCCCCGGGACACCACTAGCCAAAAACATTCAGTACTTC	CASSPGTPLAKNIQYF
.	TRBD1	TRBV28	TRBJ2-1	TGTGCCAGCAGTAGATCGGACAGGGGGCGGCATGAGCAGTTCTTC	CASSRSDRGRHEQFF
.	TRBD1	TRBV6-2/TRBV6-3	TRBJ1-5	TGTGCCAGCAGTTACAGGGGGCGATATCAGCCCCAGCATTTT	CASSYRGRYQPQHF
.	.	TRBV5-4	TRBJ1-6	TGTGCCAGCAGCGGTATTAGGGATTCACCCCTCCACTTT	CASSGIRDSPLHF
.	.	TRBV11-2	TRBJ1-2	TGTGCCAGCAGCTTGGGGGGCTATGGCTACACCTTC	CASSLGGYGYTF
.	TRBD2	TRBV7-3	TRBJ2-5	TGTGCCAGCAGCTTAACCGCGACTAGCGGGATCCAAGAGACCCAGTACTTC	CASSLTATSGIQETQYF
.	.	TRBV3-1/TRBV3-2	TRBJ1-1	TGTGCCAGCAGCCAACAGTACACTGAAGCTTTCTTT	CASSQQYTEAFF
.	TRBD1	TRBV6-2/TRBV6-3	TRBJ1-2	TGTGCCAGCAGTGCCCCCGGACAGGGGAACTATGGCTACACCTTC	CASSAPGQGNYGYTF
.	.	TRBV2	TRBJ2-3	TGTGCCAGCAGAGACCAACTGGCAACCACTAGCACAGATACGCAGTATTTT	CASRDQLATTSTDTQYF
.	TRBD1	TRBV18	TRBJ1-5	TGTGCCAGCTCTGGACAGGGGGCCGGTCAGCCCCAGCATTTT	CASSGQGAGQPQHF
.	TRBD2	TRBV9	TRBJ2-5	TGTGCCAGCAGCCTTTCTAGCGGGAGGGGGGAGACCCAGTACTTC	CASSLSSGRGETQYF
.	.	TRBV7-2	TRBJ1-1	TGTGCCAGCAGCCGTACCTCGTTGGGAGAAGCTTTCTTT	CASSRTSLGEAFF
once	.	TRBV20-1	TRBJ2-3	TGCAGTGCTAGAGGCTCCGAGACGCAGTATTTT	CSARGSETQYF
.	TRBD2	TRBV14	TRBJ2-7	TGTGCCAGCAGCCATCCAGCGGGAGCCTACTACGAGCAGTACTTC	CASSHPAGAYYEQYF